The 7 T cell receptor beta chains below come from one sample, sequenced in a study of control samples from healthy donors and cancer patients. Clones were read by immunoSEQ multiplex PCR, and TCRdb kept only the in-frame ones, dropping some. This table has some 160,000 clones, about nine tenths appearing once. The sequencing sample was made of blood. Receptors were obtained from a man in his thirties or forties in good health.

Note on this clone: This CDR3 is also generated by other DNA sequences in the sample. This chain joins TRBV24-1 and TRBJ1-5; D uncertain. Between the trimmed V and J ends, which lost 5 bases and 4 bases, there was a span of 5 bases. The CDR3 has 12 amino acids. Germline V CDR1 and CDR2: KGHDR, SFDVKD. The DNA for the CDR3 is TGTGCCACCAGTGCTTCAAATCAGCCCCAGCATTTT. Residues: CATSASNQPQHF.

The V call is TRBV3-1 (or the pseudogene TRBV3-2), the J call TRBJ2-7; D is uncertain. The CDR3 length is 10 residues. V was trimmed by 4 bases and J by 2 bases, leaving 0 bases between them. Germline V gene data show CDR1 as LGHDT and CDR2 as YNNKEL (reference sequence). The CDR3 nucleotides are TGTGCCAGCAGCCCCTACGAGCAGTACTTC. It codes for CASSPYEQYF.

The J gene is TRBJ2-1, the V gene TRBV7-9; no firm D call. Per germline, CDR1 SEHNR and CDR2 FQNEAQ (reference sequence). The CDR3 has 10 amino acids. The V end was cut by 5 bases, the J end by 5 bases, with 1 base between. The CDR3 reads CASSNNEQFF. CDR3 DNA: TGTGCCAGCAGCAACAATGAGCAGTTCTTC. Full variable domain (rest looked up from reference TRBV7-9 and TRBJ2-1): DTGVSQNPRHKITKRGQNVTFRCDPISEHNRLYWYRQTLGQGPEFLTYFQNEAQLEKSRLLSDRFSAERPKGSFSTLEIQRTEQGDSAMYLCASSNNEQFFGPGTRLTVL.

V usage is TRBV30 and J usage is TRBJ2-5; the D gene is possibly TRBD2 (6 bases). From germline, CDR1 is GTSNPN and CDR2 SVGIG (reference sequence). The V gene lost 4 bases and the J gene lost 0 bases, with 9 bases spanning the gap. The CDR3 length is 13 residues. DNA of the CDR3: TGTGCCTGGAATAGCGGTTACCAAGAGACCCAGTACTTC. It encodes CAWNSGYQETQYF.

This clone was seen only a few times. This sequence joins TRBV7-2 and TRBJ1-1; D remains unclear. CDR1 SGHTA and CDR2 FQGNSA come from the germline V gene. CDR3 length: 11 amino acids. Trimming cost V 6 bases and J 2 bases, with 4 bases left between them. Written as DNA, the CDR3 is TGTGCCAGCAGTAAAAACACTGAAGCTTTCTTT. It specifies CASSKNTEAFF.

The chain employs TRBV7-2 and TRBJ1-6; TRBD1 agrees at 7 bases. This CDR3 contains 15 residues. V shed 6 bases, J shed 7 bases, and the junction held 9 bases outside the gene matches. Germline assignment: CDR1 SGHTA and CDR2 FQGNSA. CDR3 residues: CASSSAPGGNSPLHF. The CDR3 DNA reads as TGTGCCAGCAGTTCAGCCCCAGGGGGGAATTCACCCCTCCACTTT. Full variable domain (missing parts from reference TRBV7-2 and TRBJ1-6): GAGVSQSPSNKVTEKGKDVELRCDPISGHTALYWYRQSLGQGLEFLIYFQGNSAPDKSGLPSDRFSAERTGGSVSTLTIQRTQQEDSAVYLCASSSAPGGNSPLHFGNGTRLTVT.

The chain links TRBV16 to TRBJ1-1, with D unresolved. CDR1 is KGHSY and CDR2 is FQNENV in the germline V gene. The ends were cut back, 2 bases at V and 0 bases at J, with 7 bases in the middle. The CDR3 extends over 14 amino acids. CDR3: CASSQTSVNTEAFF. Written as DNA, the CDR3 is TGTGCCAGCAGCCAAACGTCGGTGAACACTGAAGCTTTCTTT.